A selection of T cell receptor beta chains follows, all from one sample in a study of blood T cell repertoires in COVID-19. Profiled with immunoSEQ multiplex PCR; TCRdb holds only in-frame clones, not every one. The top ten clones hold around 5.1% of a sample with approximately 250,000 clones, around nine tenths of them seen once. Sequencing was done on a sample of peripheral blood. Receptors originate from a woman aged 55-69 years with COVID-19, enrolled during active disease. Both conserved end residues are part of each CDR3.

>TRBV10-2
CARTGLSYEQYF
>TRBV5-1
CASSPLGGGRQPQHF
>TRBV5-1
CASSLDSGVNYGYTF
>TRBV9
CASSVGGEGRTGELFF
>TRBV5-8
CASSLGTGLNTIYF
>TRBV23-1
CASSQKPGPANVLTF
>TRBV2
CATHLPGGETQYF
>TRBV3-1/TRBV3-2
CASSQELAGAIETQYF
>TRBV18
CASSPGGGADTQYF
>TRBV11-2
CASSLLAGVISQGELFF
>TRBV20-1
CSAMSNTEAFF
>TRBV6-5
CASSTIRDRGYEQYF
>TRBV25-1
CASTRGFDEQFF
>TRBV30
CAWDSDSLGTQYF
>TRBV28
CASSPTEMRDGYTF
>TRBV5-1
CASSKASATDTQYF
>TRBV2
CASSDDSYGYTF
>TRBV5-4
CASSPGLALNEQFF
>TRBV6-5
CASTRTGRSDTQYF
>TRBV5-1
CASSTPSGRESDTQYF
>TRBV19
CASSGRTGYGYEQYF
>TRBV5-1
CASSLNQGARGEKLFF
>TRBV4-2
CASSQEGSGGPTDTQYF
>TRBV2
CASRVSVPGNTIYF
>TRBV2
CASSETRSNSPLHF
>TRBV9
CASAETSGVSSYNEQFF
>TRBV11-3
CASSADRVSIQYF
>TRBV9
CASSVGPGGPEQYF
>TRBV2
CASSEASGTYYEQYF
>TRBV5-1
CASSLAGANSPLHF
>TRBV19
CASSGLAGVVGEQFF
>TRBV7-6
CASSPRQNQPQHF
>TRBV30
CAWSGRSYEQYF
>TRBV5-8
CASSLGTGGVREKLFF
>TRBV10-3
CAIRGGQGLGGYTF
>TRBV6-2/TRBV6-3
CASSRTGGDTYEQYF
>TRBV6-4
CAKGLAGVLNTGELFF
>TRBV2
CASRTGTGFGELFF
>TRBV29-1
CSVGEGGPNYGYTF
>TRBV7-9
CASSLVGGSGNTIYF
>TRBV28
CASSPPQGTATNEKLFF
>TRBV7-2
CASTPQTGNLYGYTF
>TRBV3-1/TRBV3-2
CASSQDRGAGDEKLFF
>TRBV2
CASSDFGVSTDTQYF
>TRBV28
CASSPLGRGAYNEQFF
>TRBV12-3/TRBV12-4
CASRETGYGYTF
>TRBV5-1
CASSPPTGSPYGYTF
>TRBV7-9
CASSHWAGQETQYF
>TRBV19
CASSIGGVAGAEQYF
>TRBV24-1
CATSDSAGGFPNTGELFF